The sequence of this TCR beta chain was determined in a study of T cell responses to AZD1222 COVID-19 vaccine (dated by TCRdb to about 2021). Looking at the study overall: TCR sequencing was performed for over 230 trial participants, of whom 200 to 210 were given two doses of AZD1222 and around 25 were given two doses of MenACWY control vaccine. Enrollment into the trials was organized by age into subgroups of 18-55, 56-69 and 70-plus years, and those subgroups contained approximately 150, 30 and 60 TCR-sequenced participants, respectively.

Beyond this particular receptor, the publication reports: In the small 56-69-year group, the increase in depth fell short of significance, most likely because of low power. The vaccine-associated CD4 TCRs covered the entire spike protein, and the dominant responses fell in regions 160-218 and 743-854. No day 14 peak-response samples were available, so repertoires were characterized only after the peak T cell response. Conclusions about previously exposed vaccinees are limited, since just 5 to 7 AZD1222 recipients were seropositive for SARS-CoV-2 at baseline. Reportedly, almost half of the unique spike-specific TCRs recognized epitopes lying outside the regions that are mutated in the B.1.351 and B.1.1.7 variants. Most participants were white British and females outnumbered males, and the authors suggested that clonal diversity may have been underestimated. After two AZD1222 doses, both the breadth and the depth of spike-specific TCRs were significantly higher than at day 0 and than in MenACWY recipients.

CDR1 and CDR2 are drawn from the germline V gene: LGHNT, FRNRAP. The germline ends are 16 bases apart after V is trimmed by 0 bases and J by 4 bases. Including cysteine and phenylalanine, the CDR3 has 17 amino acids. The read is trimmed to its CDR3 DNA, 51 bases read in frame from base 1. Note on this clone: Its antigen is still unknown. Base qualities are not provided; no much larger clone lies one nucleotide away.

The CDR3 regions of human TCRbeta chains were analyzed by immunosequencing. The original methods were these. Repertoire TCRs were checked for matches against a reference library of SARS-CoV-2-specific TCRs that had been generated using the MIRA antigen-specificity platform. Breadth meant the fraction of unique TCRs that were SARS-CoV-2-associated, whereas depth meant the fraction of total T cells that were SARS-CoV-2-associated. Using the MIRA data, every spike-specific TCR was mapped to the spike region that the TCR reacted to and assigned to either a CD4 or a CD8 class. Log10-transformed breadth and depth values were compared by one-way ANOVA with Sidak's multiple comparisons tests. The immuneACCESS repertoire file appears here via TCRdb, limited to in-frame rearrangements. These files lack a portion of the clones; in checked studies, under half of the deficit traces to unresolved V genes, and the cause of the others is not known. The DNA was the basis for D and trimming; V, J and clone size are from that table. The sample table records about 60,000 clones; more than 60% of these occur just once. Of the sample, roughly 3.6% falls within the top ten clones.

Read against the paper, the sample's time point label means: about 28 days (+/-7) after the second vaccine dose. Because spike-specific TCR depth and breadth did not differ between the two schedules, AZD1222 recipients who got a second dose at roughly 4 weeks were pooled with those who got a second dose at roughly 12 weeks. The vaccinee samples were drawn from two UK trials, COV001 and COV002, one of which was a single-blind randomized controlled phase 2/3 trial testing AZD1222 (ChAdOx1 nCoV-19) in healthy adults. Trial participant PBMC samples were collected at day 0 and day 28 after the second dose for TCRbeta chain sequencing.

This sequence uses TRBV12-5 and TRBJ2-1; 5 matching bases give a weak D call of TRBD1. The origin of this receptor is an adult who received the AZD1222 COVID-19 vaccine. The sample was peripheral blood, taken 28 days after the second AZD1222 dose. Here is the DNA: TGTGCTAGTGGTTTGGTAGCTACCGGCAGGGTTTACAATGAGCAGTTCTTC. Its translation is CASGLVATGRVYNEQFF.